The clone carrying this T cell receptor beta chain was recorded a few times. Its antigen remains unknown. Employing constant-segment primers, 5'RACE generated TCR alpha and TCR beta cDNA libraries bearing sample barcodes and UMIs. One entry per CDR3 protein results from TCRdb running MiXCR on the 5' RACE reads. The top ten clones hold around 30% of a sample with 110,000 to 150,000 distinct CDR3 sequences, 11% to 15% of them seen once. This specimen comes from a study of T-cell memory formation after mild COVID-19. Study-level points and caveats: Pre-infection memory contained some responding clones, which suggested that cross-reactive memory had joined. CM and EM subsets held most contracting CD4+ clones; EMRA held CD8+ ones.

This sequence was found in an adult woman who had mild COVID-19 (a few samples of this study predate the infection). Cell type and time point are not known. The material sequenced was PBMCs or a T cell subset sorted from them (not recorded which).

The CDR3 spells CASRRPETGEQTQYF. The DNA for the CDR3 is TGCGCCAGCAGACGCCCGGAGACAGGGGAACAGACCCAGTACTTC. The V and J genes are TRBV4-1 and TRBJ2-5; the match to TRBD1 covers 8 bases. V lost 6 bases and J lost 6; bases outside the gene matches: 12. The germline gives CDR1 MGHRA, CDR2 YSYEKL. There are 15 residues in the CDR3.